The next 10 T cell receptor beta chains were all read from a single sample in a study of blood T cell repertoires in COVID-19. Generated by immunoSEQ multiplex PCR, the TCRdb table keeps only in-frame clones and is missing some. The table shows around 170,000 clones, with approximately 74% occurring only once. Material for sequencing was peripheral blood. Source of these receptors: a woman of 80 years or more with acute or convalescent COVID-19.

The rearrangement uses TRBV7-3 and TRBJ2-1, with 10 bases lining up with TRBD2. This CDR3 comprises 15 residues. The V and J ends lost 2 bases and 5 bases, in that order; junction bases with no gene match: 3. Per germline, CDR1 SGHTA and CDR2 FQGTGA. CDR3 sequence reads: CASSLGLAGDNEQFF. The DNA for the CDR3 is TGTGCCAGCAGCTTAGGTCTAGCGGGAGACAATGAGCAGTTCTTC.

This clone came up a few times. The chain has TRBV5-1 and TRBJ2-2, with 12 bases identical to TRBD2. Germline CDR1 is SGHRS and CDR2 is YFSETQ. After removal of 2 bases from V and 5 bases from J, the junction contained 1 base not matched to a gene. This CDR3 is 15 amino acids long. The CDR3 sequence: CASSFTSGRTGELFF. The DNA for the CDR3 is TGCGCCAGCAGCTTCACTAGCGGGAGGACCGGGGAGCTGTTTTTT.

The rearrangement links TRBV11-2 to TRBJ2-4, with 11 bases that match TRBD2. The CDR3 is 17 amino acids. Per germline, CDR1 SGHAT and CDR2 FQNNGV. V lost 6 bases and J lost 1; bases outside the gene matches: 8. The CDR3 DNA sequence: TGTGCCAGCAGAAAGGTAGCGGGAGGGCGGGCCAAAAACATTCAGTACTTC. Its protein product is CASRKVAGGRAKNIQYF.

The chain combines TRBV19 with TRBJ2-7; 9 nucleotides align to TRBD1. Germline assignment: CDR1 LNHDA and CDR2 SQIVND (reference sequence). Trimming removed 7 bases from V and 0 bases from J; junction bases left unmatched: 7. There are 15 residues in the CDR3. CDR3 in DNA: TGTGCCAGTAAAGCGGAGGGACAGGGCTCCTACGAGCAGTACTTC. Protein product: CASKAEGQGSYEQYF.

Regarding this clone: At one end the junction does not follow the germline gene, possibly because of a read error. The gene calls are TRBV12-3 or TRBV12-4 and TRBJ1-6, with D possibly TRBD1 on 5 matching bases. The CDR3 sequence is 13 residues long. This CDR3 reads CASILGAGSPLHF. In DNA, the CDR3 is TGTGCCAGCATTTTAGGGGCAGGATCACCCCTCCACTTT.

V is TRBV10-3 and J is TRBJ1-1, with D perhaps TRBD1 (6 bases). The CDR3 length is 14 residues. Germline V lookup: CDR1 ENHRY, CDR2 SYGVKD. V was trimmed by 7 bases and J by 1 base, leaving 13 bases between them. In nucleotides, the CDR3 is TGTGCCATCAAGTCCGGGACACCGAACACTGAAGCTTTCTTT. Translation gives CAIKSGTPNTEAFF.

The chain uses TRBV27 and TRBJ2-3, with TRBD2 matching over 7 bases. The CDR3 is 14 amino acids. Germline V gives CDR1 MNHEY, CDR2 SMNVEV (reference sequence). V shed 5 bases, J shed 5 bases, and the junction held 7 bases outside the gene matches. CDR3 DNA sequence: TGTGCCAGCAGTGTACTAGCGACCGGAGATACGCAGTATTTT. Protein product: CASSVLATGDTQYF.

The chain joins TRBV6-2 or TRBV6-3 to TRBJ2-1; 7 bases line up with TRBD1. This CDR3 spans 14 amino acids. Germline V gene data show CDR1 as MNHEY and CDR2 as SVGEGT. V lost 2 bases and J lost 5; bases outside the gene matches: 3. CDR3 region: CASSYVGGHNEQFF. The CDR3 region has the DNA TGTGCCAGCAGTTACGTAGGGGGCCACAATGAGCAGTTCTTC.

The genes are TRBV7-9 and TRBJ1-4, with 8 nucleotides matching TRBD1. Germline V gene data show CDR1 as SEHNR and CDR2 as FQNEAQ (reference sequence). J gave up 4 bases and V 4 bases, and 5 bases lay outside the gene matches. The CDR3 runs 15 residues. The CDR3 loop is CASSSRTGINEKLFF. In DNA form, the CDR3 reads TGTGCCAGCAGCTCACGGACAGGGATTAATGAAAAACTGTTTTTT.

The rearrangement links TRBV4-3 to TRBJ1-6; TRBD1 aligns across 7 bases. V gave up 3 bases and J gave up 4 bases; unmatched junction bases: 3. Germline V gives CDR1 LGHNA, CDR2 YSLEER. This CDR3 contains 15 residues. CDR3: CASSQTTGYNSPLHF. CDR3 in DNA: TGCGCCAGCAGCCAGACGACAGGGTATAATTCACCCCTCCACTTT.